The 19 T cell receptor beta chains presented below share a single source sample, sequenced in a study of T-cell memory formation after mild COVID-19. TCRdb re-analysed the 5' RACE reads in MiXCR, keeping a single row per CDR3 protein. There are 300,000 or so distinct CDR3 sequences in the sample; approximately 15% occur only once, and 22% lies in the top ten. Sequenced material: PBMCs or a T cell subset sorted from them (not recorded which). These receptors were taken from a man aged 18-30 years who had mild COVID-19 (a few samples of this study predate the infection). Cell type and time point are not known.

The chain recombines TRBV27 with TRBJ2-1; 8 bases map to TRBD1. In germline, CDR1 is MNHEY, CDR2 SMNVEV (reference sequence). The CDR3 has 12 amino acids. With 6 bases clipped from V and 10 bases from J, the junction kept 5 bases outside the gene matches. CDR3 in DNA: TGTGCCAGCAGGACAGGGGTTCAAGAGCAGTTCTTC. Its translation: CASRTGVQEQFF.

The V and J genes are TRBV19 and TRBJ2-1, with D unresolved. Germline assignment: CDR1 LNHDA and CDR2 SQIVND (reference sequence). This CDR3 region has 13 residues. V was cut by 6 bases and J by 8 bases, with 14 bases left in between. The CDR3 reads CASSRWQSDEQFF. In DNA form, the CDR3 reads TGTGCCAGTAGCCGTTGGCAGTCGGATGAGCAGTTCTTC.

The chain combines TRBV7-2 with TRBJ2-2; 7 bases match TRBD2. Germline values: CDR1 SGHTA, CDR2 FQGNSA. The trim removed 4 bases at V and 0 bases at J, leaving 8 bases unmatched. The CDR3 is 17 residues long. The chain's CDR3 is CASSSQAGIANTGELFF. The CDR3 bases are TGTGCCAGCAGCTCACAAGCGGGGATCGCGAACACCGGGGAGCTGTTTTTT. The whole variable domain, remainder taken from reference TRBV7-2 and TRBJ2-2, is GAGVSQSPSNKVTEKGKDVELRCDPISGHTALYWYRQSLGQGLEFLIYFQGNSAPDKSGLPSDRFSAERTGGSVSTLTIQRTQQEDSAVYLCASSSQAGIANTGELFFGEGSRLTVL.

This clonotype was recorded many times. V gene TRBV5-1 combines with J gene TRBJ1-4; no clear D. Germline CDR1 reads SGHRS; CDR2 reads YFSETQ. Trimming removed 2 bases at V and 8 bases at J, with 16 bases between. The CDR3 sequence is 15 residues long. For the CDR3, the DNA is TGCGCCAGCAGCTTTAAGGACCCTCAGAGGGAAAAACTGTTTTTT. Translating gives CASSFKDPQREKLFF.

This chain uses TRBV5-4 with TRBJ1-3, with D perhaps TRBD1 (6 bases). The CDR3 runs 15 residues. The germline V gene encodes CDR1 SGHNT and CDR2 YYREEE (reference sequence). Deletions cut 4 bases from V and 4 bases from J, with 15 bases between. CDR3: CASSQEGGRGNTIYF. CDR3 sequence (DNA): TGTGCCAGCAGCCAAGAGGGGGGGCGCGGAAACACCATATATTTT.

This clonotype has just a few counts. Germline and junction disagree at one end, which may indicate a read error. The genes are TRBV7-9 and TRBJ2-5; D is perhaps TRBD2 (6 bases). Germline V gene lookup returns CDR1 SEHNR and CDR2 FQNEAQ (reference sequence). This CDR3 is 14 amino acids long. Here the CDR3 DNA reads TGCGCCAGCAGCTTGGTGGGACTCCAAGAGACCCAGTACTTC. Residues: CASSLVGLQETQYF.

The chain is built from TRBV7-7 and TRBJ2-5; 8 nucleotides match TRBD1. This CDR3 is built from 14 residues. CDR1 and CDR2 (germline): SSHAT, FNYEAQ (reference sequence). Unmatched junction bases numbered 6, after V lost 4 bases and J lost 5 bases. This CDR3 reads CASSSTGAGETQYF. The CDR3 bases are TGTGCCAGCAGCTCGACAGGGGCAGGGGAGACCCAGTACTTC.

The rearrangement links TRBV6-5 to TRBJ2-7; D is perhaps TRBD1 or TRBD2 (5 bases each). Germline values: CDR1 MNHEY, CDR2 SVGAGI. This CDR3 has 14 amino acids. V lost 8 bases and J lost 0, with 14 bases in between. The DNA for the CDR3 is TGTGCCAGCGGGAGAGGGGTGATCTCCTACGAGCAGTACTTC. Amino acid sequence: CASGRGVISYEQYF.

The CDR3 protein is CASSLGQGPEKLFF. CDR3 bases: TGCGCCAGCAGCTTGGGGCAGGGCCCTGAAAAACTGTTTTTT. The chain combines TRBV5-1 with TRBJ1-4; TRBD1 is a possible D gene (5 bases). V was trimmed by 0 bases and J by 7 bases, leaving 10 bases between them. This CDR3 comprises 14 residues. CDR1 is SGHRS and CDR2 is YFSETQ in the germline V gene.

The gene calls are TRBV7-2 and TRBJ1-6; tentative D call: TRBD1 (5 bases). This CDR3 is 14 amino acids long. Trimming removed 1 base at V and 8 bases at J, with 9 bases between. Per the germline V gene, CDR1 is SGHTA and CDR2 is FQGNSA. CDR3 protein: CASSLDGRDSPLHF. The DNA for the CDR3 is TGTGCCAGCAGCTTAGATGGCAGGGATTCACCCCTCCACTTT.

The chain recombines TRBV18 with TRBJ1-2; no reliable D call. V lost 2 bases and J 4 bases, leaving 11 bases between the germline ends. Germline V lookup: CDR1 KGHSH, CDR2 LQKENI. The CDR3 totals 14 residues. CDR3 region: CASSPILWIYGYTF. DNA for the CDR3: TGTGCCAGCTCACCAATATTATGGATCTATGGCTACACCTTC.

This clonotype was detected only a few times. The rearrangement joins TRBV6-5 to TRBJ2-1; 10 bases align to TRBD2. The CDR3 covers 18 residues. J lost 0 bases, V lost 6 bases, and 11 bases had no gene match. Germline V gives CDR1 MNHEY, CDR2 SVGAGI. For the CDR3, the DNA is TGTGCCAGCAGGAAGGGAGGGCTAGCGGGGGCCTCCTACAATGAGCAGTTCTTC. Its translation is CASRKGGLAGASYNEQFF.

There are a few counts of this clonotype. The chain links TRBV4-3 to TRBJ2-7; 11 bases are a match to TRBD2. Losses at the gene ends were 3 bases for V and 7 bases for J; bases not matched to a gene: 8. CDR1 LGHNA and CDR2 YSLEER come from the germline V gene. The CDR3 totals 15 residues. The chain's CDR3 is CASSHGGLAVREQYF. The CDR3 DNA sequence: TGCGCCAGCAGCCACGGGGGACTAGCGGTTCGAGAGCAGTACTTC.

This clonotype was found many times. V is TRBV5-1 and J is TRBJ2-5; possible D gene TRBD1, 5 bases. CDR1 and CDR2 (germline): SGHRS, YFSETQ. The CDR3 contains 15 residues. V lost 4 bases, J lost 5 bases, and 18 bases lay in between. CDR3 DNA: TGCGCCAGCAGCGCAGGGTGGGGTAATCAGGAGACCCAGTACTTC. Its translation: CASSAGWGNQETQYF. Full variable domain (missing parts from reference TRBV5-1 and TRBJ2-5): KAGVTQTPRYLIKTRGQQVTLSCSPISGHRSVSWYQQTPGQGLQFLFEYFSETQRNKGNFPGRFSGRQFSNSRSEMNVSTLELGDSALYLCASSAGWGNQETQYFGPGTRLLVL.

This rearrangement joins TRBV7-2 to TRBJ2-3, with TRBD2 matching 10 bases. V lost 7 bases to trimming and J lost 2 bases; unmatched junction nucleotides: 6. Germline values: CDR1 SGHTA, CDR2 FQGNSA. This CDR3 is built from 15 residues. CDR3 amino acids: CASKERGGNTDTQYF. The DNA for the CDR3 is TGTGCCAGCAAAGAGCGGGGGGGAAACACAGATACGCAGTATTTT.

This clonotype was detected ten times or more. The chain joins TRBV11-2 to TRBJ1-4; D gene ambiguous. CDR3 length: 15 residues. V was shortened by 0 bases and J by 4 bases, with 9 bases between the two germline ends. CDR1 SGHAT and CDR2 FQNNGV come from the germline V gene. DNA for the CDR3: TGTGCCAGCAGCTTAGACCCGGTGTATAATGAAAAACTGTTTTTT. It yields the protein CASSLDPVYNEKLFF.

V usage is TRBV4-1 and J usage is TRBJ2-3; 7 bases align to TRBD2. The CDR3 contains 15 residues. V gave up 5 bases and J gave up 4 bases; unmatched junction bases: 9. Per the germline V gene, CDR1 is MGHRA and CDR2 is YSYEKL. CDR3 protein: CASSSRGGWADTQYF. In DNA, the CDR3 is TGCGCCAGCAGCTCCCGGGGAGGGTGGGCAGATACGCAGTATTTT.

This clonotype showed up just a few times. The J gene is TRBJ2-7, the V gene TRBV6-2 or TRBV6-3; no reliable D call. CDR1 is MNHEY, CDR2 SVGEGT, per germline. V lost 0 bases and J 4 bases, leaving 10 bases between the germline ends. The CDR3 has 14 residues. DNA of the CDR3: TGTGCCAGCAGTTACTCGAGGCCCGGTTACGAGCAGTACTTC. Amino acid sequence: CASSYSRPGYEQYF.

This clonotype has only a few counts. The chain is built from TRBV20-1 and TRBJ2-2; 7 bases fit TRBD1. The germline V gene encodes CDR1 DFQATT and CDR2 SNEGSKA (reference sequence). The CDR3 runs to 14 residues. V was pared by 0 bases and J by 4 bases, with 2 bases of the junction left unmatched. CDR3 in amino acids: CSAREEGATGELFF. DNA of the CDR3: TGCAGTGCTAGAGAAGAGGGGGCCACCGGGGAGCTGTTTTTT.